These 18 T cell receptor beta chains were all obtained from the same sample, sequenced in a study of blood T cell repertoires in COVID-19. Here immunoSEQ multiplex PCR was the method, and the copy in TCRdb shows in-frame clones only, minus some. The repertoire holds under 300,000 clones, with around 81% as singletons. Input material: peripheral blood. The source of these receptors is a woman aged 55-70 years with active or convalescent COVID-19.

The chain is built from TRBV10-3 and TRBJ1-1, with D hard to call. Between the trimmed V and J ends, which lost 3 bases and 5 bases, there was a span of 7 bases. CDR1 is ENHRY and CDR2 is SYGVKD in the germline V gene. The CDR3 is 12 residues long. The CDR3 is CAISEPETEAFF. CDR3 in DNA: TGTGCCATCAGTGAACCGGAGACTGAAGCTTTCTTT.

The chain uses TRBV7-9 and TRBJ1-2, with D maybe TRBD1 (6 bases). The CDR3 totals 12 residues. CDR1 and CDR2 from the germline V gene are SEHNR and FQNEAQ (reference sequence). V shed 6 bases and J shed 3 bases, with 8 bases lying between them. This CDR3 is CASSTGYYGYTF. The CDR3 nucleotides are TGTGCCAGCAGTACAGGGTACTATGGCTACACCTTC.

The chain employs TRBV7-6 and TRBJ2-7, with 9 nucleotides matching TRBD1. The CDR3 spans 13 residues. J was trimmed by 6 bases and V by 0 bases; bases with no gene match: 0. Germline lookup yields CDR1 SGHVS and CDR2 FNYEAQ. CDR3 DNA sequence: TGTGCCAGCAGCTTAGCGGGACAGGGCGAGCAGTACTTC. Its translation is CASSLAGQGEQYF.

The chain joins TRBV5-4 to TRBJ2-6; 8 bases align to TRBD1. The CDR3 is made up of 15 amino acids. CDR1 is SGHNT, CDR2 YYREEE, per germline (reference sequence). V lost 3 bases, J lost 9 bases, and 8 bases stayed unmatched. This chain's CDR3 is CASSSLDRVGNVLTF. Written as DNA, the CDR3 is TGTGCCAGCAGCTCCCTGGACAGGGTTGGCAACGTCCTGACTTTC.

This clone was found once. The chain links TRBV7-6 to TRBJ1-2, with 10 positions matching TRBD1. V lost 5 bases to trimming and J lost 0 bases; unmatched junction nucleotides: 21. This CDR3 is built from 21 residues. From germline, CDR1 is SGHVS and CDR2 FNYEAQ. CDR3 sequence reads: CASSPPNSRTGGNFPNYGYTF. The DNA of the CDR3 is TGTGCCAGCAGCCCCCCTAACTCCCGGACAGGGGGAAATTTCCCTAACTATGGCTACACCTTC.

The rearrangement links TRBV7-2 to TRBJ1-1, with 7 bases aligning to TRBD1. V shed 5 bases, J shed 4 bases, and the junction held 10 bases outside the gene matches. This CDR3 region has 15 residues. Germline-derived CDR1 and CDR2 are SGHTA and FQGNSA. For the CDR3, the DNA is TGTGCCAGCAGCCCTCGACAGGGCTTTTCCACTGAAGCTTTCTTT. It codes for CASSPRQGFSTEAFF.

The V call is TRBV7-2, the J call TRBJ2-1; 11 nucleotides match TRBD2. This CDR3 has 18 residues. V was clipped by 2 bases and J by 8 bases; unmatched bases: 14. The germline V gene encodes CDR1 SGHTA and CDR2 FQGNSA. For the CDR3, the DNA is TGTGCCAGCAGCTTAAGGTCGGGTGGGCTAGCGGGGGGCGATGAGCAGTTCTTC. Encoded protein: CASSLRSGGLAGGDEQFF.

The chain carries TRBV5-1 and TRBJ1-1, with a weak D call TRBD1 (6 bases). V lost 0 bases and J 5 bases, leaving 11 bases between the germline ends. This CDR3 comprises 14 residues. Germline CDR1 reads SGHRS; CDR2 reads YFSETQ. CDR3 protein: CASSLGQVGTEAFF. The CDR3 DNA follows: TGCGCCAGCAGCTTGGGACAGGTTGGTACTGAAGCTTTCTTT.

This chain connects TRBV25-1 to TRBJ2-7, with 8 positions matching TRBD2. CDR1 MGHDK and CDR2 SYGVNS come from the germline V gene. CDR3 length: 15 amino acids. V dropped 1 base and J dropped 4; count of bases not matched to a gene: 6. The CDR3 loop is CASSEFGRGAYEQYF. CDR3 nucleotide sequence: TGTGCCAGCAGTGAATTCGGGCGGGGGGCATACGAGCAGTACTTC.

The chain recombines TRBV6-6 with TRBJ2-1, with 10 bases matching TRBD2. With V trimmed by 6 bases and J by 2 bases, 4 bases remained unmatched. There are 15 residues in the CDR3. Germline assignment: CDR1 MNHNY and CDR2 SVGAGI (reference sequence). The CDR3: CASRPSGGAYNEQFF. In nucleotides, the CDR3 is TGTGCCAGCAGACCAAGCGGGGGGGCCTACAATGAGCAGTTCTTC.

The CDR3, as DNA: TGTGCCAGCAGCTTAGAGACCTACAGCAACTCTGGAAACACCATATATTTT. This sequence encodes CASSLETYSNSGNTIYF. The chain uses TRBV11-2 and TRBJ1-3; D unresolved. CDR1 is SGHAT, CDR2 FQNNGV, per germline. The CDR3 loop spans 17 amino acids. V lost 0 bases and J lost 0, with 12 bases in between.

The chain joins TRBV27 to TRBJ2-5; the D gene is possibly TRBD1 (5 bases). The CDR3 sequence is 15 residues long. CDR1 is MNHEY, CDR2 SMNVEV, per germline (reference sequence). The germline V and J ends were trimmed by 2 bases and 5 bases, with 15 bases remaining between them. The DNA of the CDR3 is TGTGCCAGCAGTTTAGGGGCGGCGTCGGAGGAGACCCAGTACTTC. This sequence encodes CASSLGAASEETQYF.

The chain recombines TRBV5-1 with TRBJ1-1, with unresolved D. With 2 bases removed from V and 5 bases from J, the gap between germline ends came to 13 bases. CDR1 is SGHRS and CDR2 is YFSETQ in the germline V gene. CDR3 length: 14 amino acids. DNA for the CDR3: TGCGCCAGCAGCTTAGAAGGGAGGACGACTGAAGCTTTCTTT. Amino acid sequence: CASSLEGRTTEAFF. The full variable domain, completed using reference TRBV5-1 and TRBJ1-1, is KAGVTQTPRYLIKTRGQQVTLSCSPISGHRSVSWYQQTPGQGLQFLFEYFSETQRNKGNFPGRFSGRQFSNSRSEMNVSTLELGDSALYLCASSLEGRTTEAFFGQGTRLTVV.

The chain uses TRBV5-4 and TRBJ1-5, with D perhaps matching TRBD1 (6 bases). The germline V and J ends were trimmed by 0 bases and 8 bases, with 9 bases remaining between them. The CDR3 sequence is 13 residues long. Germline V gene sequence: CDR1 SGHNT, CDR2 YYREEE (reference sequence). CDR3 in DNA: TGTGCCAGCAGCTTGGCTGGGGGCAAGCCCCAGCATTTT. This codes for CASSLAGGKPQHF. Complete variable domain (other parts from reference TRBV5-4 and TRBJ1-5): ETGVTQSPTHLIKTRGQQVTLRCSSQSGHNTVSWYQQALGQGPQFIFQYYREEENGRGNFPPRFSGLQFPNYSSELNVNALELDDSALYLCASSLAGGKPQHFGDGTRLSIL.

V and J are TRBV18 and TRBJ1-4, with unresolved D. CDR3 size: 13 residues. Germline V gives CDR1 KGHSH, CDR2 LQKENI. V was clipped by 3 bases and J by 8 bases, with 10 bases between them. The CDR3 nucleotides are TGTGCCAGCTCACCCTCGAACGGGGAAAAACTGTTTTTT. Residues: CASSPSNGEKLFF.

This chain links TRBV29-1 with TRBJ1-2; D is uncertain. CDR1 SQVTM and CDR2 ANQGSEA come from the germline V gene. V dropped 0 bases and J dropped 0 bases, with 11 bases sitting between them. The length of the CDR3 is 15 residues. CDR3 in amino acids: CSVEDGVNTNYGYTF. In nucleotides, the CDR3 is TGCAGCGTTGAAGATGGAGTGAACACTAACTATGGCTACACCTTC.

The V and J genes are TRBV7-8 and TRBJ1-2; D not certain. The length of the CDR3 is 14 residues. V was trimmed by 1 base and J by 2 bases, leaving 8 bases between them. CDR1 is SGHVS, CDR2 FQNEAQ, per germline. The CDR3 bases are TGTGCCAGCAGCTTAGACAGTCAGAACTATGGCTACACCTTC. This gives the protein CASSLDSQNYGYTF.

V is TRBV3-1 (or the pseudogene TRBV3-2) and J is TRBJ1-1; TRBD1 is a possible D gene (6 bases). Germline CDR1 LGHDT, CDR2 YNNKEL (reference sequence). V was shortened by 4 bases and J by 1 base, with 16 bases between the two germline ends. The CDR3 has 16 residues. The CDR3 DNA follows: TGTGCCAGCAGCCCACCCAGGGGCCTACCGAACACTGAAGCTTTCTTT. This encodes CASSPPRGLPNTEAFF.